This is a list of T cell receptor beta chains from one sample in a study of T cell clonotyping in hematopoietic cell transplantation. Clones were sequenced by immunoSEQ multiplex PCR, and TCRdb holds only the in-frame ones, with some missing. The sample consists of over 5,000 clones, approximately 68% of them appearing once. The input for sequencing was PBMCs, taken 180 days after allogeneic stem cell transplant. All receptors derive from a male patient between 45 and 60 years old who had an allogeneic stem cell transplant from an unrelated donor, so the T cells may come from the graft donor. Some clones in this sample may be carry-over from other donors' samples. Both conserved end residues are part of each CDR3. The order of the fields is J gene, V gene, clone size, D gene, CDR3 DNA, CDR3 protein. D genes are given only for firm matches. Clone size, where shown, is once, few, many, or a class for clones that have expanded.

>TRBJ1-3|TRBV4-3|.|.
TGCGCCAGCAGCCAAGATTCGGGGGGCACAAGGTCTGGAAACACCATATATTTT
CASSQDSGGTRSGNTIYF
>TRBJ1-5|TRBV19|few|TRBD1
TGTGCCAGTAGCCTACAGGGGGGGAATCAGCCCCAGCATTTT
CASSLQGGNQPQHF
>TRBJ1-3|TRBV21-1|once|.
TGTGCCAGCAGCACTACAGGGTTGGGCTCTGGAAACACCATATATTTT
CASSTTGLGSGNTIYF
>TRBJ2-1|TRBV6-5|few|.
TGTGCCAGCAAGACCGGGACGGTGGATGTAGATGAGCAGTTCTTC
CASKTGTVDVDEQFF
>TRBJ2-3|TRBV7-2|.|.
TGTGCCAGCAGCTTAGACGCGGGTACGCAGTATTTT
CASSLDAGTQYF
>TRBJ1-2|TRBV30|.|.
TGTGCCTGGGGGGGGCTAGGACAGAGGTATGGCTACACCTTC
CAWGGLGQRYGYTF
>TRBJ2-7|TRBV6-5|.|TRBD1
TGTGCCAGCAGCCCCGGGACAGGGGTCTACGAGCAGTACTTC
CASSPGTGVYEQYF
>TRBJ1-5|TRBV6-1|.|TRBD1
TGTGCCAGCAGTGACGCAGGGGGTGAGGGTCAGCCCCAGCATTTT
CASSDAGGEGQPQHF
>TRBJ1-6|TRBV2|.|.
TGTGCCAGCACCCGACAGGCGTTCGGGAATTCACCCCTCCACTTT
CASTRQAFGNSPLHF
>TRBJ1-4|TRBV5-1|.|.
TGCGCCAGCAGCGTCGGGAGGCAAAATGAAAAACTGTTTTTT
CASSVGRQNEKLFF
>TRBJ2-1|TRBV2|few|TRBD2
TGTGCCAGCAGACCCGGTGTGCGGGAGTTTGAGCAGTTCTTC
CASRPGVREFEQFF
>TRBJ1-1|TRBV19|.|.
TGTGCCAGTAACCCAATAGGTGTTCGGACTGAAGCTTTCTTT
CASNPIGVRTEAFF
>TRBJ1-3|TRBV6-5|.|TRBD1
TGTGCCAGCAGTTACTCGAGACAGGGATCCGGAAACACCATATATTTT
CASSYSRQGSGNTIYF
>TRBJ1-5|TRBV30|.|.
TGTGCCTGGAGTGTAGAGTACAATCAGCCCCAGCATTTT
CAWSVEYNQPQHF
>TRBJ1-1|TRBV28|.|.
TGTGCCAGCAGTCGAATCGGGATATACACTGAAGCTTTCTTT
CASSRIGIYTEAFF
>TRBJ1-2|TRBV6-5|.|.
TGTGCCAGCAGGGCGACCTCCAGGGACTATGGCTACACCTTC
CASRATSRDYGYTF
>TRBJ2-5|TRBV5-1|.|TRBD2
TGCGCCAGCAGGCAGGGACTACAAGAGACCCAGTACTTC
CASRQGLQETQYF
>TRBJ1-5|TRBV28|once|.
TGTGCCAGCACCCCGGGGTCATTAGCAAATCAGCCCCAGCATTTT
CASTPGSLANQPQHF
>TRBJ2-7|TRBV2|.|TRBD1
TGTGCCAGCAGCGACAGGGGTACATACGAGCAGTACTTC
CASSDRGTYEQYF
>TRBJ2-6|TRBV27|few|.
TGTGCCAGCAGTAGCGGGGCCAACGTCCTGACTTTC
CASSSGANVLTF
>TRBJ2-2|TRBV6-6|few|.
TGTGCCAGCAGTTCATATCCCGGGGAGCTGTTTTTT
CASSSYPGELFF
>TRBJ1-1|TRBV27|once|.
TGTGCCAGCAGTTCCGCAGGGAGGACTGAAGCTTTCTTT
CASSSAGRTEAFF
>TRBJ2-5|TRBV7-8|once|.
TGTGCCAGCAGCTTTGGAGAGACCCAGTACTTC
CASSFGETQYF
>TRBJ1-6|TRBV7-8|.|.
TGTGCCAGCAGCTTAGTTAGCTCACCCCTCCACTTT
CASSLVSSPLHF